Included here is one TCR beta chain sequence, with context. The antigen this receptor binds is unknown. No much larger clone exists at a distance of one base, and base qualities are not known. Counted from cysteine to phenylalanine, this CDR3 has 17 amino acids. CDR3 DNA is the only sequence kept; it has 51 bases, read in frame from the first base. V gives up 0 bases and J gives up 6 bases, and the segment between their germline ends measures 21 bases. The CDR1 and CDR2 encoded by the germline V gene (reference sequence) are LNHNV and YYDKDF. Library preparation employed PCR. Sequencer: Illumina HiSeq 2500. TCR libraries were prepared with molecular barcoding, using unique molecular identifiers to normalize TCRbeta repertoire quantification. Clones were called with MiXCR by TCRdb after fastp trimmed the public reads at Q25, and only in-frame beta chains were retained. One record per CDR3 amino acid sequence lists the most common genes and DNA. Counted in this sample were about 590,000 distinct CDR3 sequences; approximately 12% of them appeared once. In total, the top ten clones hold 2.2% of the sample.

Sample treatment or condition, as interpreted from the label and publication: allogeneic hematopoietic cell transplantation with graft depleted of TCRalphabeta T cells and CD19 B cells. Transplant recipients were children who received TCRalphabeta/CD19-depleted allogeneic hematopoietic cell grafts. This sample stems from a study of T-cell reconstitution after alpha-beta-depleted transplantation in children (TCRdb year 2016). Regarding the research as a whole: T-cell immune reconstitution after TCRalphabeta/CD19-depleted allogeneic hematopoietic cell transplantation in children was quantitatively tracked in the study by means of TCR repertoire profiling. Findings and caveats that apply to the study as a whole: Over the following months the frequencies of hyperexpanded clones went down, and after one year T-cell counts and TCRbeta diversity were mostly credited to newly produced T cells. The apparently early alphabetaT-cell count recovery about two months after transplant was reportedly dependent on only several hundred rapidly expanded clones derived from non-depleted graft cells. In some patients, high TCRbeta diversity at day 60 was attributed to recipient T cells and intrathymic progenitors that had survived conditioning.

Specimen: PBMCs, mostly from graft donor cells, collected 360 days after TCRalphabeta/CD19-depleted stem cell transplant. The chain is made from TRBV15 and TRBJ2-7; TRBD2 could be the D gene, as 6 bases match. The receptor comes from a male patient between 10 and 17 years old who had a stem cell transplant for acute myeloid leukemia, so the T cells may come from the graft donor. The DNA reads as follows: TGTGCCACCAGCAGAGATACGGGGGAGAGTCAGCTACGCGAGCAGTACTTC. Its protein is CATSRDTGESQLREQYF.